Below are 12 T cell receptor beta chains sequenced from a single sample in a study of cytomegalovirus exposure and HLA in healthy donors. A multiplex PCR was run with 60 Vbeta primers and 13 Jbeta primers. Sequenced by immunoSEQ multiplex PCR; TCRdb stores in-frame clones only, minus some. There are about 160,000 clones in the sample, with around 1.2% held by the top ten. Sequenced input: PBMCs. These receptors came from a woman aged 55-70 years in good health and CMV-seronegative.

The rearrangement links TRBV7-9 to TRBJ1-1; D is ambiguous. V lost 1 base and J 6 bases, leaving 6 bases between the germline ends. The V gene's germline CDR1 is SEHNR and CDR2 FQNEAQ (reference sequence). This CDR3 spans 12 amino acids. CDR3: CASSLVGAEAFF. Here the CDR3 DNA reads TGTGCCAGCAGCTTAGTCGGGGCTGAAGCTTTCTTT.

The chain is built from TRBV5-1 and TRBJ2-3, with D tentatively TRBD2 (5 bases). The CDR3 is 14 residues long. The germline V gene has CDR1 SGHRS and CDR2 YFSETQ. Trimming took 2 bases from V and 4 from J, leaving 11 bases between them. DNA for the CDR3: TGCGCCAGCAGCTTCGGGGTTTTGTCAGATACGCAGTATTTT. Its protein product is CASSFGVLSDTQYF.

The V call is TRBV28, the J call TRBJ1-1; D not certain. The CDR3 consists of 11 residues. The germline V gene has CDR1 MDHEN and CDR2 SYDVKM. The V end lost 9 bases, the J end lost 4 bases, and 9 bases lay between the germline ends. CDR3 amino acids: CASWRRTEAFF. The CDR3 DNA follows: TGTGCCAGTTGGAGGCGCACTGAAGCTTTCTTT.

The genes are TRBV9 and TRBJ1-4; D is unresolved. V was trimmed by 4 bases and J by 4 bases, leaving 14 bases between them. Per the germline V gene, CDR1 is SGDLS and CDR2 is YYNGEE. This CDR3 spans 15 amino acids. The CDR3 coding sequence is TGTGCCAGCAGCCCCCGCGGTGGTCGTAATGAAAAACTGTTTTTT. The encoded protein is CASSPRGGRNEKLFF. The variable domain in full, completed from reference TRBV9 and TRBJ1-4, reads DSGVTQTPKHLITATGQRVTLRCSPRSGDLSVYWYQQSLDQGLQFLIQYYNGEERAKGNILERFSAQQFPDLHSELNLSSLELGDSALYFCASSPRGGRNEKLFFGSGTQLSVL.

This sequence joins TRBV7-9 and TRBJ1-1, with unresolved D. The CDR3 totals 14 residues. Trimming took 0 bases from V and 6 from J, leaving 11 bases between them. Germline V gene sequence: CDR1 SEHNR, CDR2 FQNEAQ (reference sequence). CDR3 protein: CASSLAGRVAEAFF. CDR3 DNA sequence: TGTGCCAGCAGCTTAGCGGGGAGGGTGGCTGAAGCTTTCTTT.

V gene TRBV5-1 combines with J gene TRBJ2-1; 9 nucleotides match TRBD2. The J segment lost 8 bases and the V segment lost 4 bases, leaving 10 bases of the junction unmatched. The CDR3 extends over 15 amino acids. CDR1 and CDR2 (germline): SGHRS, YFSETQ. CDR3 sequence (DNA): TGCGCCAGCAGCCTACTAGCGGGTGGCCAGGATGAGCAGTTCTTC. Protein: CASSLLAGGQDEQFF.

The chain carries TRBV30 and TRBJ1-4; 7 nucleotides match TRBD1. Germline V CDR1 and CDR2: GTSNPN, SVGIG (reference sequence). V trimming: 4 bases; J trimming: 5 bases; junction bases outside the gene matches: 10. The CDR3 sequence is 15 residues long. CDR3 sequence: CAWTRQGGLNEKLFF. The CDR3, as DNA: TGTGCCTGGACCCGACAGGGAGGTTTGAATGAAAAACTGTTTTTT. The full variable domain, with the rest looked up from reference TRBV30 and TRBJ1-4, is SQTIHQWPATLVQPVGSPLSLECTVEGTSNPNLYWYRQAAGRGLQLLFYSVGIGQISSEVPQNLSASRPQDRQFILSSKKLLLSDSGFYLCAWTRQGGLNEKLFFGSGTQLSVL.

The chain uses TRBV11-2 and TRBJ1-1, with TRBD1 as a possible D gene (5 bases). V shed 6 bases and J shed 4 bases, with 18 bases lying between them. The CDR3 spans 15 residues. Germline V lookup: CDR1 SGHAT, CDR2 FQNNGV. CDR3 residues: CASSYPGGNATEAFF. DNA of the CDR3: TGTGCCAGCAGTTATCCGGGGGGAAATGCCACTGAAGCTTTCTTT. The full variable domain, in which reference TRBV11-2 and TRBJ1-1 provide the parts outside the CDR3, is EAGVAQSPRYKIIEKRQSVAFWCNPISGHATLYWYQQILGQGPKLLIQFQNNGVVDDSQLPKDRFSAERLKGVDSTLKIQPAKLEDSAVYLCASSYPGGNATEAFFGQGTRLTVV.

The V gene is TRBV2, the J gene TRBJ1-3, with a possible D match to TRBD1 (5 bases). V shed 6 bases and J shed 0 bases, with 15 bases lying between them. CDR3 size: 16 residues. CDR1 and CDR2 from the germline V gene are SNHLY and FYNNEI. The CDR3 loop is CASSRWGVLSGNTIYF. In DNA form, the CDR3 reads TGTGCCAGCAGCAGATGGGGGGTTCTCTCTGGAAACACCATATATTTT.

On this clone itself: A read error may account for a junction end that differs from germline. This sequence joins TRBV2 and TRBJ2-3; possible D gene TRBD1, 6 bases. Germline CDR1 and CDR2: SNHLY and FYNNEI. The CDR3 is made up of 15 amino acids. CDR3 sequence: CASVPRALWTDAQYF. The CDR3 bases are TGTGCCAGCGTCCCCAGGGCCCTCTGGACAGATGCGCAGTATTTT. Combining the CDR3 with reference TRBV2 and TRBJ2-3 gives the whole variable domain EPEVTQTPSHQVTQMGQEVILRCVPISNHLYFYWYRQILGQKVEFLVSFYNNEISEKSEIFDDQFSVERPDGSNFTLKIRSTKLEDSAMYFCASVPRALWTDAQYFGPGTRLTVL.

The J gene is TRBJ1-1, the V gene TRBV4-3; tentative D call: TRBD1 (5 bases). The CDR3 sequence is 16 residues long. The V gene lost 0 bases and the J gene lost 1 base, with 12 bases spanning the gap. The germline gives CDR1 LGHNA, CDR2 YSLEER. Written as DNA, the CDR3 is TGCGCCAGCAGCCAAGATGGGTCGGGGGGGAACACTGAAGCTTTCTTT. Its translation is CASSQDGSGGNTEAFF.

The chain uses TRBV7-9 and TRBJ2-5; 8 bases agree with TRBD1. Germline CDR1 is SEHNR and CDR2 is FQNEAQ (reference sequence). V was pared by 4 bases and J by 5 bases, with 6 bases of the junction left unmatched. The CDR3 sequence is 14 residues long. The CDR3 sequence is CASSSGQVLETQYF. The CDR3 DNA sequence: TGTGCCAGCAGCTCGGGACAGGTTCTGGAGACCCAGTACTTC.